The text below deals with one T cell receptor beta chain. The data belong to a study of early T cells in non-severe SARS-CoV-2 infection. V was cut by 6 bases and J by 9 bases, with 17 bases left in between. The CDR3 has 13 residues. Germline assignment: CDR1 MNHEY and CDR2 SVGAGI. MiXCR, run by TCRdb on the 5' RACE reads, gives a single entry per CDR3 protein. The sample records around 60,000 distinct CDR3 sequences, roughly a fifth being singletons. The sample was whole blood, taken at baseline. The receptor comes from an adult who was a healthcare worker with PCR-confirmed SARS-CoV-2 infection or an uninfected control (not recorded which). The genes are TRBV6-5 and TRBJ1-2, with D perhaps matching TRBD1 (6 bases). CDR3 in amino acids: CASSPTGINRYTF. The CDR3 nucleotides read TGTGCCAGCAGCCCAACAGGGATTAATCGCTACACCTTC.